Listed below are T cell receptor beta chains from one sample, sequenced in a study of T cells after yellow fever vaccination. MiXCR, applied by TCRdb to the 5' RACE reads, yields one record per CDR3 protein. Of about 170,000 distinct CDR3 sequences in the sample, roughly 6.2% were seen once. Source: CD4+ T cells sorted from PBMCs, taken on the day of the first yellow fever vaccination. These receptors all stem from a man aged 18-30 years who received the YFV17D yellow fever vaccine. Each CDR3 is given with its conserved first and last residue. A D gene is named only where the DNA matches it firmly. Clone size is given for some rows only: seen once, a few or many times, or a class if the clone is expanded.

clone size	V gene	D gene	J gene	CDR3 protein	CDR3 DNA
many	TRBV18	TRBD1	TRBJ1-1	CATGGQNTEAFF	TGTGCCACAGGGGGGCAGAACACTGAAGCTTTCTTT
few	TRBV4-1	NA	TRBJ2-2	CASSQDSKGRTNTGELFF	TGCGCCAGCAGCCAAGATAGTAAGGGAAGAACTAACACCGGGGAGCTGTTTTTT
few	TRBV4-1	NA	TRBJ2-7	CASSQPLGKRYF	TGCGCCAGCAGCCAACCCCTGGGAAAGAGGTACTTC
NA	TRBV11-2	TRBD2	TRBJ2-1	CASSLSTSGGMNEQFF	TGTGCCAGCAGCTTGTCTACTAGCGGGGGGATGAATGAGCAGTTCTTC
NA	TRBV12-3/TRBV12-4	NA	TRBJ2-5	CASGSQGYQETQYF	TGTGCCAGCGGGTCACAGGGATACCAAGAGACCCAGTACTTC
many	TRBV5-1	NA	TRBJ2-6	CASDSDSGANVLTF	TGCGCCAGCGACAGCGACTCTGGGGCCAACGTCCTGACTTTC
few	TRBV20-1	NA	TRBJ2-5	CSARAGGGGAETQYF	TGCAGTGCTAGAGCTGGAGGGGGAGGCGCTGAGACCCAGTACTTC
NA	TRBV5-1	TRBD1	TRBJ2-5	CASSLMRTGRQETQYF	TGCGCCAGCAGCTTGATGAGGACAGGGCGCCAAGAGACCCAGTACTTC
many	TRBV12-3/TRBV12-4	NA	TRBJ2-1	CASKRGALYNEQFF	TGTGCCAGCAAACGGGGGGCCCTCTACAATGAGCAGTTCTTC
many	TRBV20-1	NA	TRBJ2-7	CSANPGFTYEQYF	TGCAGTGCTAACCCGGGGTTCACCTACGAGCAGTACTTC
many	TRBV12-3/TRBV12-4	TRBD2	TRBJ2-5	CASSSGGALETQYF	TGTGCCAGCAGTAGCGGGGGGGCCCTAGAGACCCAGTACTTC
NA	TRBV7-9	NA	TRBJ1-2	CASSPTMGTQHYGYTF	TGTGCCAGCAGCCCAACTATGGGGACACAGCACTATGGCTACACCTTC
many	TRBV5-1	NA	TRBJ2-2	CASSLRTDSGELFF	TGCGCCAGCAGCCTCCGGACAGATTCCGGGGAGCTGTTTTTT
NA	TRBV12-3/TRBV12-4	NA	TRBJ1-1	CASSFPLGPPTEAFF	TGTGCCAGCAGTTTCCCCCTCGGCCCCCCAACCGAAGCTTTCTTT
few	TRBV7-8	NA	TRBJ2-5	CASSFRDMEETQYF	TGTGCCAGCAGCTTCCGGGACATGGAAGAGACCCAGTACTTC
many	TRBV20-1	NA	TRBJ1-4	CSARVQRTLGGELFF	TGCAGTGCTAGAGTGCAGCGGACCTTGGGGGGGGAACTGTTTTTT
many	TRBV4-2	NA	TRBJ1-1	CASSSRPGAGTEAFF	TGTGCCAGCAGCTCCCGCCCGGGCGCGGGCACTGAAGCTTTCTTT
many	TRBV12-3/TRBV12-4	TRBD1	TRBJ2-1	CASRWTGNEQFF	TGTGCCAGCAGGTGGACAGGCAATGAGCAGTTCTTC
many	TRBV7-3	TRBD2	TRBJ2-1	CASSLLAGVEQFF	TGTGCCAGCAGCCTCCTAGCGGGGGTTGAGCAGTTCTTC
many	TRBV2	NA	TRBJ2-4	CASTEEAGANIQYF	TGTGCCAGCACTGAGGAGGCAGGGGCGAACATTCAGTACTTC
many	TRBV7-3	NA	TRBJ2-5	CASSSAGFPGETQYF	TGTGCCAGCAGCTCCGCCGGTTTTCCGGGAGAGACCCAGTACTTC
many	TRBV24-1	NA	TRBJ2-1	CATSWDSGEQFF	TGTGCCACCAGTTGGGACAGCGGGGAGCAGTTCTTC
few	TRBV5-1	NA	TRBJ2-3	CASSLEGGSADTQYF	TGCGCCAGCAGCTTGGAGGGGGGTTCCGCAGATACGCAGTATTTT
NA	TRBV7-8	NA	TRBJ2-3	CASRLLGWMGGADTQYF	TGTGCCAGCCGCTTACTGGGGTGGATGGGTGGAGCAGATACGCAGTATTTT
many	TRBV6-2/TRBV6-3	NA	TRBJ2-3	CASSTPGASTDTQYF	TGTGCCAGTTCTACCCCCGGGGCCTCCACAGATACGCAGTATTTT
many	TRBV7-7	NA	TRBJ2-2	CASSLGGSNTGELFF	TGTGCCAGCAGCTTAGGAGGATCGAACACCGGGGAGCTGTTTTTT
many	TRBV5-1	TRBD1	TRBJ1-1	CASSLLGGMNTEAFF	TGCGCCAGCAGCCTGTTAGGGGGCATGAACACTGAAGCTTTCTTT
many	TRBV7-3	NA	TRBJ1-1	CASSLIPGRTEAFF	TGTGCCAGCAGCTTAATTCCTGGGAGGACTGAAGCTTTCTTT
NA	TRBV20-1	NA	TRBJ2-3	CSATGPGRGDTQYF	TGCAGTGCTACGGGGCCGGGAAGGGGGGATACGCAGTATTTT
many	TRBV20-1	NA	TRBJ1-3	CSARLPGGNTIYF	TGCAGTGCTAGACTCCCAGGGGGAAACACCATATATTTT
NA	TRBV7-2	NA	TRBJ1-2	CASSLSGTAYGYTF	TGTGCCAGCAGCCTTTCCGGGACGGCCTATGGCTACACCTTC
few	TRBV20-1	TRBD1	TRBJ2-2	CSARDLSIGRGRTGELFF	TGCAGTGCTAGAGATTTATCAATCGGCAGGGGGCGTACCGGGGAGCTGTTTTTT
few	TRBV7-6	NA	TRBJ1-3	CASSLATTWGTGNTIYF	TGTGCCAGCAGCTTAGCCACCACGTGGGGTACTGGAAACACCATATATTTT
many	TRBV20-1	TRBD1	TRBJ2-5	CSATLWGQETQYF	TGCAGTGCTACCCTATGGGGACAGGAGACCCAGTACTTC
many	TRBV28	NA	TRBJ2-1	CASISGAGHPGEQFF	TGTGCCAGCATCAGTGGGGCGGGCCACCCGGGGGAGCAGTTCTTC
few	TRBV19	NA	TRBJ1-1	CASSPSYDRINTEAFF	TGTGCCAGTAGTCCTTCTTACGACAGGATTAACACTGAAGCTTTCTTT
NA	TRBV6-2/TRBV6-3	TRBD2	TRBJ2-3	CAGAPRGSGGRDTQYF	TGTGCCGGAGCGCCCCGAGGGAGCGGGGGAAGAGATACGCAGTATTTT
many	TRBV5-1	TRBD2	TRBJ2-1	CASSVTSGGMGHEQFF	TGCGCCAGCAGCGTGACTAGCGGGGGCATGGGGCATGAGCAGTTCTTC
NA	TRBV7-2	NA	TRBJ2-7	CASSLVRAVYHEQYF	TGTGCCAGCAGCTTAGTGCGAGCGGTGTACCACGAGCAGTACTTC
many	TRBV24-1	NA	TRBJ1-5	CATSDPHQPQHF	TGTGCCACCAGTGATCCGCATCAGCCCCAGCATTTT
many	TRBV12-3/TRBV12-4	NA	TRBJ1-1	CASSPTRETEAFF	TGTGCCAGCAGTCCTACTAGGGAGACTGAAGCTTTCTTT
few	TRBV7-2	TRBD2	TRBJ2-1	CASSLFPGLAVEQFF	TGTGCCAGCAGCTTGTTTCCGGGACTAGCGGTTGAGCAGTTCTTC
few	TRBV27	TRBD2	TRBJ2-1	CARGASGGRAQFF	TGTGCCAGGGGAGCTAGCGGGGGCCGAGCGCAGTTCTTC
NA	TRBV12-3/TRBV12-4	TRBD2	TRBJ2-1	CASSPRAGGHGSNEQFF	TGTGCCAGCAGCCCACGAGCGGGGGGGCACGGTAGCAATGAGCAGTTCTTC
many	TRBV29-1	NA	TRBJ2-7	CSVTPTGINEQYF	TGCAGCGTTACACCCACAGGGATCAACGAGCAGTACTTC
many	TRBV24-1	TRBD2	TRBJ2-1	CATSAGGAGSYNEQFF	TGTGCCACCAGTGCCGGGGGGGCCGGCTCCTACAATGAGCAGTTCTTC
NA	TRBV5-4	TRBD2	TRBJ2-3	CASSSGTSGQDTQYF	TGTGCCAGCAGCTCGGGGACTAGCGGGCAGGATACGCAGTATTTT
NA	TRBV7-6	TRBD1	TRBJ2-1	CASSRQGPPAGGFHYEQFF	TGTGCCAGCAGCCGCCAAGGGCCGCCGGCAGGGGGTTTTCACTATGAGCAGTTCTTC
NA	TRBV5-1	TRBD1	TRBJ2-5	CASGTGDAETQYF	TGCGCCAGCGGGACAGGCGATGCAGAGACCCAGTACTTC
NA	TRBV7-2	NA	TRBJ2-7	CASSLRASPQQYF	TGTGCCAGCAGCTTAAGGGCTAGTCCCCAGCAGTACTTC
few	TRBV6-5	NA	TRBJ2-6	CASSYNWDSGANVLTF	TGTGCCAGCAGTTACAATTGGGACTCTGGGGCCAACGTCCTGACTTTC
NA	TRBV10-3	TRBD2	TRBJ2-1	CAISGSGGPYNEQFF	TGTGCCATCAGTGGTTCGGGGGGGCCGTACAATGAGCAGTTCTTC
few	TRBV15	NA	TRBJ1-1	CATSGSTYTEAFF	TGTGCCACCAGCGGATCAACATACACTGAAGCTTTCTTT
few	TRBV24-1	NA	TRBJ2-2	CATSDYRAGELFF	TGTGCCACCAGTGACTACAGGGCCGGGGAGCTGTTTTTT
many	TRBV12-3/TRBV12-4	TRBD1	TRBJ1-2	CASSYTDRGGGYTF	TGTGCCAGCAGCTACACTGACAGGGGTGGTGGCTACACCTTC
many	TRBV18	NA	TRBJ2-3	CASSPHVAGGTTDTQYF	TGTGCCAGCTCACCACACGTAGCAGGAGGGACCACAGATACGCAGTATTTT
many	TRBV12-3/TRBV12-4	NA	TRBJ1-3	CASSSLIDSGNTIYF	TGTGCCAGCAGTTCCTTGATAGACTCTGGAAACACCATATATTTT